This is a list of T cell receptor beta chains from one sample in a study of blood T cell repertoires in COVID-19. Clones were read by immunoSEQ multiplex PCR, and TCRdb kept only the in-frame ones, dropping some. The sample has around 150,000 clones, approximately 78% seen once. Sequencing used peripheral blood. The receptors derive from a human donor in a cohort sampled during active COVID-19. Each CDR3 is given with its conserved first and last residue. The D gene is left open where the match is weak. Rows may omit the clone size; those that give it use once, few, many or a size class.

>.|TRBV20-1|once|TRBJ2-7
CSASPGAARTYEQYF
TGCAGTGCTAGTCCTGGGGCAGCCCGAACCTACGAGCAGTACTTC
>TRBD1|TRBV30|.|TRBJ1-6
CAWSPDWDRGSPLHF
TGTGCCTGGAGTCCTGATTGGGACAGGGGTTCACCCCTCCACTTT
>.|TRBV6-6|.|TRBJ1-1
CASSYSEGEAFF
TGTGCCAGCAGTTACTCGGAGGGTGAAGCTTTCTTT
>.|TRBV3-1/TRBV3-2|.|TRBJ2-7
CASSRRLSSYEQYF
TGTGCCAGCAGCCGTCGACTAAGCTCCTACGAGCAGTACTTC
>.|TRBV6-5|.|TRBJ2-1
CASSSQFSSYNEQFF
TGTGCCAGCAGCTCCCAATTTAGCTCCTACAATGAGCAGTTCTTC
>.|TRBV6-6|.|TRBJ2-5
CASSYSGFTETQYF
TGTGCCAGCAGTTACTCCGGGTTTACCGAGACCCAGTACTTC
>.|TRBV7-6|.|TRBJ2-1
CASSHTDSDEQFF
TGTGCCAGCAGCCACACGGACAGCGATGAGCAGTTCTTC
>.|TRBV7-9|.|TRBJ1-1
CASSTRQNTEAFF
TGTGCCAGCAGCACCCGACAGAACACTGAAGCTTTCTTT
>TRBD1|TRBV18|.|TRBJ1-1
CASSSGTGRMNTEAFF
TGTGCCAGCTCTTCAGGGACAGGGAGAATGAACACTGAAGCTTTCTTT
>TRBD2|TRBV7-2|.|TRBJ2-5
CASSLRFSGGAQETQYF
TGTGCCAGCAGCTTAAGGTTTAGCGGGGGGGCCCAAGAGACCCAGTACTTC
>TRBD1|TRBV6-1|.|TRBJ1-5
CASSVKGGQGGQPQHF
TGTGCCAGCAGTGTGAAGGGGGGACAGGGAGGTCAGCCCCAGCATTTT
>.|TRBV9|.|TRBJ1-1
CASSVPQDNEAFF
TGTGCCAGCAGCGTCCCCCAGGATAATGAAGCTTTCTTT
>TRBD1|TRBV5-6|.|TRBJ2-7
CASSLETGKYEQYF
TGTGCCAGCAGCTTGGAGACAGGGAAATACGAGCAGTACTTC
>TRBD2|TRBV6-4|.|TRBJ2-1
CASKAGGFSGEQFF
TGTGCCAGCAAGGCGGGAGGATTTTCCGGTGAGCAGTTCTTC
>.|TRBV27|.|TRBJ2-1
CASTPRALGTDYNEQFF
TGTGCCAGCACCCCCCGCGCGCTCGGGACTGACTACAATGAGCAGTTCTTC
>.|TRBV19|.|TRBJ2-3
CASSRPPGHTTDTQYF
TGTGCCAGTAGTAGACCTCCGGGACATACCACAGATACGCAGTATTTT
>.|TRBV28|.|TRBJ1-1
CASSPPSGGPLNTEAFF
TGTGCCAGCAGTCCCCCGAGCGGGGGCCCTCTGAACACTGAAGCTTTCTTT
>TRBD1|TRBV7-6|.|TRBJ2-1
CASSSTGPYYNEQFF
TGTGCCAGCAGCTCGACAGGGCCATACTACAATGAGCAGTTCTTC
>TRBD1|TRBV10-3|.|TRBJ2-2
CAISVRGQGEGELFF
TGTGCCATCAGTGTTAGAGGACAGGGGGAAGGGGAGCTGTTTTTT
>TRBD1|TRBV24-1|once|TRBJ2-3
CATSDRSGTGLTDTQYF
TGTGCCACCAGTGACCGGTCCGGGACAGGGCTCACAGATACGCAGTATTTT
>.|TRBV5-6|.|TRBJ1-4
CASSFAAGTNEKLFF
TGTGCCAGCAGCTTCGCGGCCGGAACTAATGAAAAACTGTTTTTT
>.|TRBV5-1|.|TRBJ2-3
CASSLSGRKGTDTQYF
TGCGCCAGCAGCTTGTCCGGGAGAAAAGGCACAGATACGCAGTATTTT
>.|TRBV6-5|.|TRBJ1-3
CASRSGSSSGNTIYF
TGTGCCAGCAGATCGGGGTCCTCGTCCGGAAACACCATATATTTT
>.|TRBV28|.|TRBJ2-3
CASSSEGGTDTQYF
TGTGCCAGCAGTTCTGAGGGGGGCACAGATACGCAGTATTTT
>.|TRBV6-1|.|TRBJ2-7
CASSATRPFGDPYEQYF
TGTGCCAGCAGTGCCACGCGACCGTTTGGAGACCCCTACGAGCAGTACTTC
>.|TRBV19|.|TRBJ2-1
CASSPWGTRSNEQFF
TGTGCCAGTAGTCCCTGGGGGACTCGTAGCAATGAGCAGTTCTTC
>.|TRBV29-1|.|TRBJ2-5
CSGGGPRETQYF
TGCAGCGGCGGAGGGCCCCGAGAGACCCAGTACTTC
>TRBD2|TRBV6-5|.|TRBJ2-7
CAGKRAGVSYEQYF
TGTGCCGGAAAAAGAGCGGGGGTCTCCTACGAGCAGTACTTC
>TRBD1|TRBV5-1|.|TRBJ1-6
CASSLGDREDSPLHF
TGCGCCAGCAGCTTGGGGGACAGGGAGGATTCACCCCTCCACTTT
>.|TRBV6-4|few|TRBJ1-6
CASSDFPLGGSPLHF
TGTGCCAGCAGTGACTTCCCGTTGGGGGGGTCACCCCTCCACTTT
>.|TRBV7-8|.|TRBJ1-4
CASSYDREKLFF
TGTGCCAGCAGCTATGACAGGGAAAAACTGTTTTTT
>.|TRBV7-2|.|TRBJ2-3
CASSLSRSTDTQYF
TGTGCCAGCAGCTTATCACGGTCAACAGATACGCAGTATTTT
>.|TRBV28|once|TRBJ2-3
CASSSDRLIAGPYTQYF
TGTGCCAGCAGTTCAGACAGACTTATTGCTGGGCCTTATACGCAGTATTTT
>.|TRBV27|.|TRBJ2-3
CASSFSGRRSLNTQYF
TGTGCCAGCAGTTTTTCGGGCCGGAGGTCCCTTAATACGCAGTATTTT
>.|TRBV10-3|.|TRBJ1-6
CAIRESQGSNSPLHF
TGTGCCATCAGGGAAAGTCAGGGATCCAATTCACCCCTCCACTTT
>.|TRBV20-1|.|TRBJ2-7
CSARSGHEQYF
TGCAGTGCTAGAAGCGGCCACGAGCAGTACTTC
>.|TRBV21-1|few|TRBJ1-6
CASSEGAEEAPLHF
TGTGCCAGCAGCGAAGGGGCGGAGGAAGCACCCCTCCACTTT
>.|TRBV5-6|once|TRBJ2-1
CASRAQTVYNEQFF
TGTGCCAGCCGCGCGCAAACTGTATACAATGAGCAGTTCTTC
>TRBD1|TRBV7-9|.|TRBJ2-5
CASSFSPGQHQETQYF
TGTGCCAGCAGCTTTTCTCCGGGACAGCACCAAGAGACCCAGTACTTC